This TCR beta chain appears in the sequencing data of a study of OX40 agonist ivuxolimab in advanced cancers. Regarding the complete study: The costimulatory receptor OX40 (CD134) was targeted by ivuxolimab, a fully human IgG2 agonistic monoclonal antibody. Intravenous ivuxolimab was administered to patients every 2 weeks at six dose levels: 0.01, 0.1, 0.3, 1.5, 3 and 10 mg/kg. Of the 50 to 55 dose-escalation patients, hepatocellular carcinoma was present in about 20, melanoma in some 15, renal cell carcinoma in 9 and head and neck cancer in 9. The dose-escalation cohort was 82.7% male with a mean age of roughly 62 years, ranging from roughly 20 to 80. Prior anti-PD-1, anti-PD-L1 or anti-CTLA-4 therapy was permitted, and checkpoint inhibitors had been received by roughly 42% of dose-escalation patients. Partial responses occurred in three dose-escalation patients: two with cutaneous melanoma and one with hepatocellular carcinoma. Peripheral TCRbeta sequencing was intended to test whether TCR sequence diversity was altered and clonal T-cell expansion was caused by ivuxolimab. The paper covers the monotherapy dose-escalation part of the phase I ivuxolimab trial, which included N of about 51 patients.

V loses 6 bases of germline sequence and J loses 0 bases, and the interval between the two ends is 11 bases. Including the terminal cysteine and phenylalanine, the CDR3 comprises 13 residues. Only the CDR3 DNA is retained, 39 bases long and in frame from the first base. For CDR1 and CDR2, the germline V gene lists SQVTM and ANQGSEA. The trial excluded patients who had a history of autoimmune disease or were on systemic immunosuppression. Peripheral blood for TCR sequencing was collected from all dose cohorts at baseline, on cycle 4 day 1, and on cycle 7 day 1. The samples were drawn from a first-in-human, open-label, multicenter phase I dose-escalation trial of ivuxolimab. Adults with locally advanced or metastatic head and neck squamous cell, hepatocellular, melanoma or renal cell carcinoma were enrolled in the trial. CD4+ and CD8+ T cells were sorted separately from peripheral blood before TCR sequencing.

Broader findings and caveats from the paper: The antigen specificity of the clonally expanded peripheral T cells was not determined. Partial responders in the 0.1-3.0 mg/kg groups had among the lowest normalized peripheral clonal expansion, especially among CD8+ T cells. Low levels of normalized T-cell clonal expansion were also seen in some nonresponding patients. At doses from 0.1 to 3.0 mg/kg, clonal expansion was seen in both CD4+ and CD8+ blood T cells between baseline and week 6. After ivuxolimab, more expanded clones were found on average in CD8+ T cells than in CD4+ T cells.

A word on this clone: Its antigen is still unknown. Per-base quality was not reported, and no clone a single base away is much larger than it.

For sequencing of the TCRbeta CDR3 region, genomic DNA was extracted from the sorted cells. The immunoSEQ Assay was used to sequence the TCRbeta CDR3 regions. TCRdb obtained this table from immuneACCESS and retained in-frame rearrangements with V and J assigned. These tables miss some clones; where compared with another copy, unresolved V genes account for less than half of the shortfall, and the remainder is unexplained. The sample has tens of thousands of clones on record, 89% of them singletons. 0.33% of the sample lies in the top ten. Material: CD4+ or CD8+ T cells sorted from blood, obtained in a trial of the OX40 agonist ivuxolimab. This TCR derives from an adult with an advanced solid tumor such as melanoma, head and neck, liver or kidney cancer. The V and J segments used are TRBV29-1 and TRBJ1-1, with the D gene not clear enough to name. The nucleotide sequence is given as TGCAGCGTCGCAATCGTACTGAACACTGAAGCTTTCTTT. Its protein reads: CSVAIVLNTEAFF.